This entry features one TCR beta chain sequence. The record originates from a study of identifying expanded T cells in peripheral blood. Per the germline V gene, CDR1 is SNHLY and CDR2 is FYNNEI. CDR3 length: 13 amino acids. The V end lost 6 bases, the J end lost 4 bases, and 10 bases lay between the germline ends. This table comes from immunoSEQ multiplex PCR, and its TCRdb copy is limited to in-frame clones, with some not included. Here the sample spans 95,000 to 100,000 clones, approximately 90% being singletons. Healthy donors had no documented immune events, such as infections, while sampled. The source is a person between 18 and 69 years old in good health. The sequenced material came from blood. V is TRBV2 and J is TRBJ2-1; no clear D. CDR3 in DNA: TGTGCCAGCAGCCTTATGACTTACAATGAGCAGTTCTTC. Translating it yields CASSLMTYNEQFF.